This record concerns one TCR beta chain sequence. This CDR3 contains 14 residues. Germline lookup yields CDR1 MGHRA and CDR2 YSYEKL. The germline V and J ends were trimmed by 1 base and 3 bases, with 9 bases remaining between them. This record belongs to a study of shared T cell receptors in the human thymus. Data came from immunoSEQ multiplex PCR; TCRdb stores just in-frame clones and leaves some out. The sample consists of over 350,000 clones, 95% of them appearing once. This receptor was obtained from a human donor. The chain couples TRBV4-1 to TRBJ1-1; D ambiguous. Sequenced input: thymocytes. DNA for the CDR3: TGCGCCAGCAGCCAAGGGACCTGGGACACTGAAGCTTTCTTT. Its translation is CASSQGTWDTEAFF.